There are many counts of the clone carrying this T cell receptor (beta chain). This sample is part of a study of molecular identifiers for immune sequencing clone quantification. The overall study: Split five ways in replicates, RNA from about 20,000 or 100,000 naive CD8 cells had four portions sequenced.

The CDR3 loop spans 15 amino acids. Germline lookup yields CDR1 MNHEY and CDR2 SVGAGI. The V segment lost 1 base and the J segment 1 base; nucleotides outside the gene matches: 3. TCRdb fed the PCR reads into MiXCR, producing one record per CDR3 protein. Here the sample spans more than 450,000 distinct CDR3 sequences, around 23% being singletons. The rearrangement uses TRBV6-5 and TRBJ2-5; 7 nucleotides match TRBD1. Sequencing was carried out using naive CD8+ T cells from blood, with Jurkat cell RNA spiked in. Stated subset: FACS-sorted CD8+CD4-CCR7+CD45RA+ naive T cells. This clonotype was obtained from a human donor in good health. Some libraries in this study had Jurkat cell RNA spiked in. CDR3 nucleotides: TGTGCCAGCAGTTACTTAGGGGGCGGCCAAGAGACCCAGTACTTC. Its translation: CASSYLGGGQETQYF.